This TCR beta chain was retrieved from a study of early T cells in non-severe SARS-CoV-2 infection. For the study at large: From unsorted whole blood, bulk RNA was sequenced, and the chains remained unpaired. Study outcomes and limitations: VDJdb-based matching was biased toward anti-spike CD8 responses and missed private and CD4 specificities.

The CDR3 is 14 amino acids. Germline-derived CDR1 and CDR2 are SEHNR and FQNEAQ (reference sequence). Between the trimmed V and J ends, which lost 5 bases and 8 bases, there was a span of 18 bases. As part of library construction, unique molecular identifiers were attached to individual cDNA molecules. One entry per CDR3 protein, called by TCRdb with MiXCR from the 5' RACE reads. The profile shows roughly 80,000 distinct CDR3 sequences, more than 9% of them singletons. The sample holds a few counts of this clonotype. The antigen is undetermined. The chain couples TRBV7-9 to TRBJ1-1, with D possibly being TRBD1 (6 bases). This receptor was obtained from an adult who was a healthcare worker with PCR-confirmed SARS-CoV-2 infection or an uninfected control (not recorded which). Sequencing was performed on whole blood. CDR3 in DNA: TGTGCCAGCAGCCGGGGACAAGGGAGAGAAGAAGCTTTCTTT. It specifies CASSRGQGREEAFF.